This T cell receptor beta chain was observed in a study of neurological immune-mediated disorders. cDNA synthesis was performed by 5'RACE with 10-nucleotide random UMIs. TCRdb re-called the 5' RACE reads through MiXCR, storing one row per CDR3 protein. The sample carries some 47,000 distinct CDR3 sequences, roughly 15% recorded once. At least ten counts were recorded for this clonotype. CDR3 size: 22 residues. Germline CDR1 KGHSY, CDR2 FQNENV. The germline V and J ends were trimmed by 4 bases and 2 bases, with 36 bases remaining between them. From 2 million PBMCs stored at -80 C, the unsorted libraries were generated.

Sequencing input: PBMCs. This sequence joins TRBV16 and TRBJ2-7; D may correspond to TRBD1 or TRBD2 (7 bases each). The clonotype originates from a man in his fifties or sixties in good health. The DNA for the CDR3 is TGTGCCAGCAGCCCCCCTCCCTCCAGGAAGCAGGGGATCCCAGGGGGGGCCTACGAGCAGTACTTC. Its protein is CASSPPPSRKQGIPGGAYEQYF. The full variable domain, completed using reference TRBV16 and TRBJ2-7, is GEEVAQTPKHLVRGEGQKAKLYCAPIKGHSYVFWYQQVLKNEFKFLISFQNENVFDETGMPKERFSAKCLPNSPCSLEIQATKLEDSAVYFCASSPPPSRKQGIPGGAYEQYFGPGTRLTVT.